The source of this T cell receptor beta chain is a study of blood T cell repertoires in COVID-19. Looking at the study overall: Acute and convalescent COVID-19 samples came from the United States, Italy and Spain. T cells, B-cell-depleted T cells, or PBMCs supplied cDNA or gDNA.

This CDR3 is built from 16 residues. V gave up 5 bases and J gave up 8 bases; unmatched junction bases: 15. The germline CDR1 and CDR2 sequences are LNHDA and SQIVND (reference sequence). The repertoire was sequenced with immunoSEQ multiplex PCR; TCRdb's copy has only in-frame clones and lacks some. The top ten hold 4.8% of the sample, which has under 250,000 clones, under 90% seen once. Study members were between about 18 and 95 years old and lived in fewer than 30 US regions. Exposed enrollees encountered a COVID-19 case at some point within 2 weeks before study entry. The sequence derives from a woman between 50 and 59 years old who had been exposed to COVID-19. Sequencing input: PBMCs or T cells enriched from blood (not recorded which). The chain carries TRBV19 and TRBJ1-2; 9 bases fit TRBD1. The CDR3: CASSRQSAGQGGGYTF. In DNA, the CDR3 is TGTGCCAGTAGTCGACAATCCGCGGGACAGGGAGGCGGCTACACCTTC.